The 21 T cell receptor beta chains reported below all come from one sample, sequenced in a study of T cells in Graves' hyperthyroidism and ophthalmopathy (dated by TCRdb to between 2018 and 2020). Preparation of the library involved multiplex PCR. The sequencing machine was an Illumina HiSeq 2000. The TCR beta CDR3 regions were amplified from RNA transcripts. The TCR CDR3 was subjected to a first round of RT-PCR using the HTBI primer set and the Qiagen OneStep RT-PCR kit. TCRdb trimmed public reads at Q25 via fastp, called clones via MiXCR and kept in-frame beta chains. Every distinct CDR3 protein forms one entry, paired with its most common genes and DNA. In this sample the table shows around 800,000 distinct CDR3 sequences, roughly 37% of which occur a single time. The ten largest clones take up approximately 8.7% of the sample. The sequenced sample consisted of blood. The receptors stem from a man aged 18 to 29 with Graves' hyperthyroidism.

The gene calls are TRBV5-1 and TRBJ1-1; D is unclear. Per the germline V gene, CDR1 is SGHRS and CDR2 is YFSETQ. V lost 0 bases and J lost 3, with 15 bases in between. The CDR3 has 16 amino acids. The CDR3 DNA sequence: TGCGCCAGCAGCTTGGAGTTGCGGGGATTAGACACTGAAGCTTTCTTT. This sequence encodes CASSLELRGLDTEAFF.

There are a few counts of this clonotype. V usage is TRBV6-1 and J usage is TRBJ1-1; D is possibly TRBD1 (5 bases). Trimming removed 2 bases from V and 8 bases from J, with 9 bases in between. Germline V gives CDR1 MNHNS, CDR2 SASEGT. The CDR3 sequence is 12 residues long. DNA for the CDR3: TGTGCCAGCAGTGAATTTAACAGGGAAGCTTTCTTT. Amino acid sequence: CASSEFNREAFF.

This clonotype was counted at least ten times. The chain recombines TRBV20-1 with TRBJ1-1; D is unresolved. The CDR3 totals 10 residues. With 7 bases removed from V and 5 bases from J, the gap between germline ends came to 8 bases. Germline V gene data show CDR1 as DFQATT and CDR2 as SNEGSKA (reference sequence). The CDR3 DNA follows: TGCAGTGTCTGGTGGACTGAAGCTTTCTTT. Amino acid sequence: CSVWWTEAFF.

This clonotype was found a few times. J is TRBJ2-7 and V is TRBV19; either TRBD1 or TRBD2 may fit D (5 bases each). This CDR3 comprises 15 residues. V lost 3 bases to trimming and J lost 0 bases, with 12 bases between them. Looked up from germline, CDR1 is LNHDA and CDR2 is SQIVND (reference sequence). The CDR3 region is CASSIGPGSSYEQYF. CDR3 coding DNA: TGTGCCAGTAGTATCGGGCCAGGGAGCTCCTACGAGCAGTACTTC.

The table lists this clonotype with many counts. As DNA, the CDR3 is TGTGCCAGCGGCAGGGGTATGAACACTGAAGCTTTCTTT. This translates into CASGRGMNTEAFF. This sequence joins TRBV7-9 and TRBJ1-1; tentative D call: TRBD1 (6 bases). CDR1 is SEHNR, CDR2 FQNEAQ, per germline (reference sequence). Trimming took 8 bases from V and 0 from J, leaving 10 bases between them. CDR3 length equals 13 residues.

As to this clonotype: An end of the junction does not agree with germline; a read error may underlie this. The rearrangement joins TRBV7-9 to TRBJ1-1, with D tentatively TRBD1 (6 bases). Germline V lookup: CDR1 SEHNR, CDR2 FQNEAQ (reference sequence). The CDR3 loop spans 16 amino acids. DNA for the CDR3: TGCGCCAGCAGCCAAGATCCGGGGGGGCTGGGGACTGAAGCTTTCTTT. It specifies CASSQDPGGLGTEAFF.

This clonotype was recorded a few times. CDR3 protein: CASSSSSSIVETQYF. Written as DNA, the CDR3 is TGTGCCAGCAGTTCTAGTTCCTCCATAGTAGAGACCCAGTACTTC. The chain recombines TRBV2 with TRBJ2-5; D remains ambiguous. With 5 bases removed from V and 4 bases from J, the gap between germline ends came to 17 bases. CDR1 and CDR2 (germline): SNHLY, FYNNEI. There are 15 residues in the CDR3.

V and J are TRBV4-1 and TRBJ2-2; D is ambiguous. The germline gives CDR1 MGHRA, CDR2 YSYEKL. The CDR3 runs 14 residues. V was pared by 1 base and J by 5 bases, with 8 bases between. The CDR3: CASSQGWGTGELFF. CDR3 in DNA: TGCGCCAGCAGCCAAGGATGGGGAACCGGGGAGCTGTTTTTT.

This clonotype has ten or more counts. The chain is built from TRBV5-8 and TRBJ1-2; 9 bases match TRBD1. With V trimmed by 3 bases and J by 6 bases, 3 bases remained unmatched. Germline V lookup: CDR1 SGHTS, CDR2 YDEGEE. CDR3 length: 13 amino acids. CDR3 sequence (DNA): TGTGCCAGCAGCTGGGGACAGGGCGATGGCTACACCTTC. It specifies CASSWGQGDGYTF.

This clonotype was counted a few times. The genes are TRBV2 and TRBJ1-6, with 9 bases fitting TRBD1. CDR3 length: 15 amino acids. The J segment lost 3 bases and the V segment lost 6 bases, leaving 3 bases of the junction unmatched. The germline V gene encodes CDR1 SNHLY and CDR2 FYNNEI. In nucleotides, the CDR3 is TGTGCCAGCAGACAGGGGGCCGACTATAATTCACCCCTCCACTTT. The encoded protein is CASRQGADYNSPLHF.

This clonotype has ten or more counts. The genes are TRBV7-3 and TRBJ1-2; the D gene is possibly TRBD1 (5 bases). This CDR3 has 15 amino acids. Germline V CDR1 and CDR2: SGHTA, FQGTGA. Trimming stripped 3 bases from V and 4 bases from J, with 15 bases between. The CDR3: CASSLGSGTGYGYTF. The DNA for the CDR3 is TGTGCCAGCAGCTTGGGCAGTGGGACGGGCTATGGCTACACCTTC.

This clonotype was picked up many times. The rearrangement links TRBV20-1 to TRBJ2-5, with 7 bases aligning to TRBD1. The V and J ends lost 6 bases and 3 bases, in that order; junction bases with no gene match: 4. Germline CDR1 and CDR2: DFQATT and SNEGSKA (reference sequence). The CDR3 spans 12 residues. The CDR3 nucleotides read TGCAGTGCCTTCGACAGGGAAGAGACCCAGTACTTC. Translation gives CSAFDREETQYF.

This clonotype was found a few times. The rearrangement joins TRBV5-1 to TRBJ1-4; 7 positions agree with TRBD1. There are 15 residues in the CDR3. V trimming: 2 bases; J trimming: 5 bases; junction bases outside the gene matches: 6. CDR1 is SGHRS, CDR2 YFSETQ, per germline. The DNA of the CDR3 is TGCGCCAGCAGCTTCAGTCTACAGGGGAATGAAAAACTGTTTTTT. Translating gives CASSFSLQGNEKLFF. Full variable domain (missing parts from reference TRBV5-1 and TRBJ1-4): KAGVTQTPRYLIKTRGQQVTLSCSPISGHRSVSWYQQTPGQGLQFLFEYFSETQRNKGNFPGRFSGRQFSNSRSEMNVSTLELGDSALYLCASSFSLQGNEKLFFGSGTQLSVL.

This clonotype showed up many times. V and J are TRBV25-1 and TRBJ2-2, with 12 bases matching TRBD2. V was clipped by 3 bases and J by 7 bases; unmatched bases: 3. The CDR3 is 15 residues long. Looked up from germline, CDR1 is MGHDK and CDR2 is SYGVNS. CDR3 bases: TGTGCCAGCAGTGATACTAGCGGGGGGCACGGGGAGCTGTTTTTT. Translating gives CASSDTSGGHGELFF.

This clonotype was seen a handful of times. The V and J genes are TRBV4-1 and TRBJ1-2, with D unclear. The V end was cut by 4 bases, the J end by 7 bases, with 19 bases between. CDR1 and CDR2 (germline): MGHRA, YSYEKL. The CDR3 has 15 amino acids. The CDR3 is CASSREGGLEVGYTF. CDR3 in DNA: TGCGCCAGCAGCCGCGAGGGAGGGCTAGAGGTTGGCTACACCTTC.

In its sample, this clonotype was seen many times. This sequence joins TRBV2 and TRBJ1-5; D unresolved. Germline CDR1 is SNHLY and CDR2 is FYNNEI. The CDR3 runs 13 residues. With 7 bases removed from V and 6 bases from J, the gap between germline ends came to 13 bases. As DNA, the CDR3 is TGTGCCAGCACAACGGAGGGAGGTCAGCCCCAGCATTTT. Translating gives CASTTEGGQPQHF.

V is TRBV5-6 and J is TRBJ2-2; the match to TRBD2 covers 11 bases. In germline, CDR1 is SGHDT, CDR2 YYEEEE. V shed 4 bases and J 7 bases; nucleotides not matched to a gene: 12. The CDR3 extends over 17 amino acids. The CDR3 loop reads CASSLRLAGPRYGELFF. DNA of the CDR3: TGTGCCAGCAGCCTGCGACTAGCGGGGCCCCGATACGGGGAGCTGTTTTTT.

As to this clonotype: A much bigger clone sits one base away, suggesting this may be a read error. The chain links TRBV7-8 to TRBJ1-4; the match to TRBD1 covers 10 bases. CDR3 length: 15 amino acids. CDR1 and CDR2 (germline): SGHVS, FQNEAQ. Trimming removed 7 bases from V and 5 bases from J; junction bases left unmatched: 7. The CDR3 nucleotides are TGTGCCAGCAACGTGACAGGGGGCGAGAATGAAAAACTGTTTTTT. It specifies CASNVTGGENEKLFF.

CDR3 region: CASSFSRTGPQETQYF. CDR3 bases: TGCGCCAGCAGCTTCTCCCGGACAGGGCCCCAAGAGACCCAGTACTTC. This chain uses TRBV5-1 with TRBJ2-5; TRBD1 aligns across 8 bases. Trimming cost V 2 bases and J 1 base; bases outside gene matches: 7. The CDR3 length is 16 residues. In germline, CDR1 is SGHRS, CDR2 YFSETQ.

This clonotype has more than one count but fewer than ten. The chain carries TRBV15 and TRBJ2-3; the D gene is possibly TRBD2 (5 bases). The CDR3 has 12 amino acids. Germline lookup yields CDR1 LNHNV and CDR2 YYDKDF (reference sequence). Trimming removed 5 bases at V and 2 bases at J, with 5 bases between. CDR3 region: CATSRDTDTQYF. CDR3 sequence (DNA): TGTGCCACCAGCCGGGACACAGATACGCAGTATTTT.

This clonotype was observed at least ten times. The chain has TRBV7-9 and TRBJ2-7; 7 nucleotides match TRBD1. The germline V gene has CDR1 SEHNR and CDR2 FQNEAQ (reference sequence). Unmatched junction bases numbered 9, after V lost 7 bases and J lost 3 bases. This CDR3 comprises 14 residues. The DNA for the CDR3 is TGTGCCAGCAACCAACCGGGACAGAGCTACGAGCAGTACTTC. Encoded protein: CASNQPGQSYEQYF.